This T cell receptor (beta chain) comes out of a study of beta chain features in type 1 diabetes (dated by TCRdb to between 2018 and 2020). As for the study more broadly: Mean age, gender distribution, total cell number and subset yield were not different between patients and healthy donors. A total of over 90,000,000 sorted cells were examined across all samples, and a strong correlation was observed between cell number per subset and RNA yield. In the study, TCRB repertoires of sorted circulating CD4+ T cell subsets from recently diagnosed type 1 diabetes patients were compared with those of matched healthy donors. Regulatory and stem cell-like memory subsets were obtained from only 8 patients and roughly eight healthy donors, while naive and central memory subsets were obtained from all 28 donors. What the authors observed across the whole study: At VDJ recombination sites, type 1 diabetes patients had fewer insertions and more deleted nucleotides, which implies abnormalities in thymic rearrangement. PCR may preferentially amplify shorter templates, but because patient and control samples were amplified and corrected together, any resulting skew would affect both groups equally. Sequencing cDNA rather than genomic DNA could over-represent highly expressing activated cells, although activation and CD3 levels did not differ between groups. Type 1 diabetes patients showed a moderate but significant shortening of TCRB CDR3 length in all four CD4+ subsets. Because small numbers of individuals were included in the HLA sub-analyses, any influence of HLA type on TCRB rearrangement was left unresolved. The naive, central memory and regulatory TCRB repertoires appeared to resemble one another more closely among patients than among healthy donors.

The entire amount of isolated RNA was reverse transcribed using the High Capacity cDNA Reverse Transcription Kit, so the sequenced TCRB transcripts were expressed ones. Deep immunoSEQ sequencing was performed on naive, central memory and regulatory T cell samples, with an average of around 3.4 million total reads per sample. Sorted cells were lysed in RLT buffer, and RNA was extracted using DNase-treated RNeasy Micro or Mini kits according to cell number. Each cell subset was processed on its own to prevent cross-contamination, while patient and healthy donor samples were processed together. The immunoSEQ multiplex PCR was used to amplify TCRB sequences from cDNA, yielding 87-bp fragments that span the CDR3 region. The amplicons were sequenced using the Illumina HiSeq platform. Processing in the source paper ran as follows. Synthetic template baselines were used to correct PCR bias computationally, reads within Hamming distance 2 were collapsed, and singletons that could not be merged were discarded. Reads were aligned against IMGT so that V, D and J genes, CDR3 length and insertions or deletions at six rearrangement sites could be assigned. Clonotype counts were normalized to sorted cell number within each subset before computing true diversity and Gini coefficients with the tcR R package. The overlap coefficient, calculated on TCRB nucleotide sequences, was used to quantify repertoire sharing. Out-of-frame TCRB sequences from naive cells were analyzed as a proxy for the pre-selection repertoire. Not all clones reach the TCRdb copy of this immuneACCESS table, which keeps in-frame sequences only. Checked studies attribute under half of the gap to unresolved V genes and leave the rest unexplained. V, J and clone size reflect that table, while D and trimming were determined from the DNA. Present in this sample are 600,000 to 700,000 clones, roughly 12% of which were seen just once. More than 0.095% of the sample is taken by the ten largest.

This clone was observed a handful of times. This receptor's antigen is unknown. The record has no base qualities; no much larger clone is one base away. Each donor gave one peripheral blood draw, averaging around 0.11 L, which was collected into heparinised tubes. Naive, central memory, regulatory and stem cell-like memory CD4+ T cells were sorted on a BD FACSAria II using a panel including CD45RO, CCR7, CD25, CD127, CD95 and CD27. All sorted populations exceeded 95% purity. PBMCs were isolated right away by Lymphoprep density gradient centrifugation and were stained directly, without culture. So that batch effects would be minimized, each experiment stained and sorted samples in pairs, pairing one healthy donor with one patient. V is trimmed back by 4 bases and J by 4 bases, and the junction contains 5 bases that no gene match accounts for. The CDR3 contains 15 residues, cysteine and phenylalanine counted. Kept here is only the CDR3 DNA, which spans 45 bases and is read in frame from base 1. Per the germline V gene (reference sequence), GTSNPN is the CDR1 and SVGIG is the CDR2.

The V gene is TRBV30 and the J gene is TRBJ2-3; 13 of the junction bases match TRBD2. Specimen: naive CD4+ T cells from blood. The sample's cell subset or site label is to be understood as: true naive CD4+ T cells. The TCR originated in a man aged 25-40 years with type 1 diabetes. The bases are TGTGCCTGGACTGGACTAGCGGGGGCTTCAGATACGCAGTATTTT. Its protein reads: CAWTGLAGASDTQYF.